This T cell receptor (beta chain) was obtained from a study of blood T cell repertoires in COVID-19. Looking at the study overall: Italy, Spain and the United States were the sources of the convalescent and acute COVID-19 samples. PBMCs, B-cell-depleted T cells, or T cells were the source of the cDNA or gDNA that made up the material.

The CDR3 sequence is 15 residues long. Germline V gene lookup returns CDR1 SGHTA and CDR2 FQGNSA. V dropped 5 bases and J dropped 7; count of bases not matched to a gene: 11. How the authors handled the data: It was from reference gene primer amplification that nucleated cell counts were estimated. Generated by immunoSEQ multiplex PCR, the TCRdb table keeps only in-frame clones and is missing some. The V and J calls and the clone size are those of that table, but D and trimming were determined from the DNA. The table records more than 90,000 clones, about 89% of them present only once. The receptor was isolated from a woman under 40 with acute or convalescent COVID-19. The chain is built from TRBV7-2 and TRBJ1-5, with 7 bases aligning to TRBD1. Sequenced: peripheral blood. The CDR3 spells CASSTGQTTGQPQHF. Here the CDR3 DNA reads TGTGCCAGCAGCACGGGACAGACGACAGGCCAGCCCCAGCATTTT.